This TCR beta chain is from a study of blood T cells in healthy people across ages. Study findings and constraints: A conclusive naive versus antigen-experienced comparison was prevented by the unsorted PBMCs.

This clonotype has more than one count but fewer than ten. The antigen is not known. The V gene lost 5 bases and the J gene lost 6 bases, with 11 bases spanning the gap. The CDR3 length is 12 residues. A second PCR of roughly 7 to 11 cycles used a sample-barcoded 5' primer and a J-beta primer mix. TCRdb independently ran MiXCR on the 5' RACE reads; one entry per CDR3 protein. The sample includes roughly 1,700,000 distinct CDR3 sequences, 28% of them seen just once. The source material was blood. This TCR was sampled from a young woman in good health. The V call is TRBV12-3 or TRBV12-4, the J call TRBJ2-7; D possibly corresponds to TRBD2 (5 bases). The CDR3 DNA sequence: TGTGCCAGCAGTCCCGACTACGGCGAGCAGTACTTC. This translates into CASSPDYGEQYF.